Below, 10 T cell receptor beta chains from the same sample are listed, as sequenced in a study of monozygotic twins with inflammatory bowel disease. After re-calling the 5' RACE reads, TCRdb lists one entry per CDR3 protein, DNA absent. The sample data list approximately 330,000 distinct CDR3 sequences. The sample comprised blood. The receptors originated from a human donor with ulcerative colitis or Crohn's disease, or a healthy co-twin of an affected twin (not recorded which).

This chain links TRBV6-1 with TRBJ1-2; there is no DNA to check the TCRdb D call of TRBD1. Germline V gene lookup returns CDR1 MNHNS and CDR2 SASEGT. CDR3 length: 13 residues. Here the CDR3 reads CASSLDREYGYTF.

The V call is TRBV5-1, the J call TRBJ1-1. The CDR3 runs to 14 residues. Germline assignment: CDR1 SGHRS and CDR2 YFSETQ. The CDR3 reads CASSSGPKNTEAFF. The full variable domain, rest sourced from reference TRBV5-1 and TRBJ1-1, is KAGVTQTPRYLIKTRGQQVTLSCSPISGHRSVSWYQQTPGQGLQFLFEYFSETQRNKGNFPGRFSGRQFSNSRSEMNVSTLELGDSALYLCASSSGPKNTEAFFGQGTRLTVV.

J is TRBJ2-3 and V is TRBV29-1; TCRdb proposes TRBD1, but this gene call is untestable without DNA. The CDR3 is 14 residues long. Germline CDR1 is SQVTM and CDR2 is ANQGSEA. CDR3 region: CSVDNPQGTDTQYF.

The rearrangement uses TRBV7-3 and TRBJ2-1; TCRdb proposes TRBD2, but this gene call is untestable without DNA. The CDR3 consists of 16 residues. Germline V gene data show CDR1 as SGHTA and CDR2 as FQGTGA. CDR3 sequence: CASSALAGGRNNEQFF. Full variable domain (missing parts from reference TRBV7-3 and TRBJ2-1): GAGVSQTPSNKVTEKGKYVELRCDPISGHTALYWYRQSLGQGPEFLIYFQGTGAADDSGLPNDRFFAVRPEGSVSTLKIQRTERGDSAVYLCASSALAGGRNNEQFFGPGTRLTVL.

The CDR3: CARRRQISNQPQHF. The chain is built from TRBV2 and TRBJ1-5; TCRdb's D call, TRBD1, is unchecked because there is no DNA. The CDR3 loop spans 14 amino acids. The germline gives CDR1 SNHLY, CDR2 FYNNEI.

The V and J genes are TRBV7-8 and TRBJ2-3; TCRdb's assignment of TRBD1 cannot be checked, as there is no DNA. Germline CDR1 is SGHVS and CDR2 is FQNEAQ. There are 11 residues in the CDR3. This chain's CDR3 is CASSLAGQVNF.

The gene calls are TRBV3-1 and TRBJ2-2. The germline gives CDR1 LGHDT, CDR2 YNNKEL (reference sequence). The CDR3 is made up of 13 amino acids. CDR3 sequence: CASSQDLTGELFF.

V gene TRBV12-3 or TRBV12-4 combines with J gene TRBJ1-6. The CDR3 has 18 amino acids. CDR3 sequence: CASSFWGWGSSYNSPLHF.

V usage is TRBV28 and J usage is TRBJ1-1. The CDR3 has 14 amino acids. Per germline, CDR1 MDHEN and CDR2 SYDVKM. The CDR3 region is CASSPPAANTEAFF.

V and J are TRBV6-5 and TRBJ2-7. Germline V gives CDR1 MNHEY, CDR2 SVGAGI. There are 12 residues in the CDR3. The CDR3 here is CASSTVSYEQYF.